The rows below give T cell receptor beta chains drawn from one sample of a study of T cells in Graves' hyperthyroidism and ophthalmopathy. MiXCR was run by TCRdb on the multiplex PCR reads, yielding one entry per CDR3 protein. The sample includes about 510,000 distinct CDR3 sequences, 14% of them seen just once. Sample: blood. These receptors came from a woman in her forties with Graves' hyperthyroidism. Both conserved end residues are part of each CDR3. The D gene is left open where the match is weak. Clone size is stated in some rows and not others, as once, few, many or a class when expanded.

CDR3aa: CSVEVPPTGNYGYTF; CDR3nt: TGCAGCGTTGAAGTCCCCCCGACGGGGAACTATGGCTACACCTTC; j_gene: TRBJ1-2; abundance: NA; d_gene: NA; v_gene: TRBV29-1
CDR3aa: CASSLGGGGGAFF; CDR3nt: TGTGCCAGCAGTTTAGGAGGAGGCGGGGGAGCTTTCTTT; j_gene: TRBJ1-1; abundance: many; d_gene: NA; v_gene: TRBV12-3/TRBV12-4
CDR3aa: CASSPHGAGIGKFF; CDR3nt: TGTGCCAGCAGCCCACATGGAGCGGGCATTGGAAAGTTCTTC; j_gene: TRBJ2-1; abundance: many; d_gene: NA; v_gene: TRBV7-3
CDR3aa: CVSSLTLTQYF; CDR3nt: TGTGTCAGCAGTTTAACATTGACCCAGTACTTC; j_gene: TRBJ2-5; abundance: NA; d_gene: NA; v_gene: TRBV12-3/TRBV12-4
CDR3aa: CASSPPRTGYNEQYF; CDR3nt: TGTGCCAGCAGCCCCCCCCGGACAGGGTATAACGAGCAGTACTTC; j_gene: TRBJ2-7; abundance: NA; d_gene: TRBD1; v_gene: TRBV27
CDR3aa: CASSLSFRLNTEAFF; CDR3nt: TGTGCCAGCAGCTTATCGTTTCGGTTAAACACTGAAGCTTTCTTT; j_gene: TRBJ1-1; abundance: many; d_gene: NA; v_gene: TRBV11-1
CDR3aa: CASSALGTPEQYF; CDR3nt: TGTGCCAGCAGTGCGCTTGGGACACCGGAACAGTACTTC; j_gene: TRBJ2-7; abundance: many; d_gene: NA; v_gene: TRBV27
CDR3aa: CATSDQRQGVTEAFF; CDR3nt: TGTGCCACCAGTGACCAGAGACAGGGAGTGACTGAAGCTTTCTTT; j_gene: TRBJ1-1; abundance: NA; d_gene: TRBD1; v_gene: TRBV24-1
CDR3aa: CASTLNSLPNTEAFF; CDR3nt: TGCGCCAGCACCCTGAATTCCTTACCGAACACTGAAGCTTTCTTT; j_gene: TRBJ1-1; abundance: many; d_gene: NA; v_gene: TRBV5-1
CDR3aa: CASSQGTSGGAYEQYF; CDR3nt: TGCGCCAGCAGCCAGGGGACTAGCGGAGGAGCCTACGAGCAGTACTTC; j_gene: TRBJ2-7; abundance: few; d_gene: TRBD2; v_gene: TRBV4-1
CDR3aa: CASSLEVFSGNTIYF; CDR3nt: TGTGCCAGCAGTTTAGAGGTTTTCTCTGGAAACACCATATATTTT; j_gene: TRBJ1-3; abundance: many; d_gene: NA; v_gene: TRBV28
CDR3aa: CASIIQGPSYEQYF; CDR3nt: TGTGCCAGCATTATCCAGGGCCCCTCCTACGAGCAGTACTTC; j_gene: TRBJ2-7; abundance: many; d_gene: NA; v_gene: TRBV2
CDR3aa: CAWSVPRTNQPQHF; CDR3nt: TGTGCCTGGAGTGTACCCAGGACCAATCAGCCCCAGCATTTT; j_gene: TRBJ1-5; abundance: many; d_gene: NA; v_gene: TRBV30
CDR3aa: CASTALLGYEQFF; CDR3nt: TGCGCCAGCACCGCCCTACTCGGCTATGAGCAGTTCTTC; j_gene: TRBJ2-1; abundance: NA; d_gene: NA; v_gene: TRBV10-2
CDR3aa: CASSYLGQGYYEQYF; CDR3nt: TGTGCCAGCAGTTACTTAGGACAGGGGTATTACGAGCAGTACTTC; j_gene: TRBJ2-7; abundance: once; d_gene: TRBD1; v_gene: TRBV6-5
CDR3aa: CASSLTGRQFF; CDR3nt: TGTGCCTCCAGCTTGACGGGTAGGCAGTTCTTC; j_gene: TRBJ2-1; abundance: few; d_gene: NA; v_gene: TRBV5-6
CDR3aa: CASSLAQGQNTGELFF; CDR3nt: TGTGCCAGCAGCTTAGCACAGGGCCAAAACACCGGGGAGCTGTTTTTT; j_gene: TRBJ2-2; abundance: many; d_gene: NA; v_gene: TRBV7-3
CDR3aa: CASSQLADRGHEQFF; CDR3nt: TGTGCCAGCAGCCAACTAGCGGATAGAGGCCATGAGCAGTTCTTC; j_gene: TRBJ2-1; abundance: many; d_gene: TRBD2; v_gene: TRBV27
CDR3aa: CASSRPGQRQMNTEAFF; CDR3nt: TGTGCCAGCAGTAGACCTGGCCAACGACAGATGAACACTGAAGCTTTCTTT; j_gene: TRBJ1-1; abundance: NA; d_gene: NA; v_gene: TRBV6-1
CDR3aa: CASSTPYQETQYF; CDR3nt: TGTGCCAGCAGTACACCGTACCAAGAGACCCAGTACTTC; j_gene: TRBJ2-5; abundance: medium-sized; d_gene: NA; v_gene: TRBV12-3/TRBV12-4
CDR3aa: CASSLAGTAMNTEAFF; CDR3nt: TGTGCCAGCAGCTTGGCTGGGACAGCAATGAACACTGAAGCTTTCTTT; j_gene: TRBJ1-1; abundance: many; d_gene: TRBD1; v_gene: TRBV5-4
CDR3aa: CASSPGTPQDTQYF; CDR3nt: TGTGCCAGCTCACCTGGGACCCCCCAAGATACGCAGTATTTT; j_gene: TRBJ2-3; abundance: many; d_gene: NA; v_gene: TRBV18
CDR3aa: CASSDSSNYGYTF; CDR3nt: TGTGCCAGCAGTGACAGCTCTAACTATGGCTACACCTTC; j_gene: TRBJ1-2; abundance: many; d_gene: NA; v_gene: TRBV2
CDR3aa: CSVEENTEAFF; CDR3nt: TGCAGCGTTGAAGAGAACACTGAAGCTTTCTTT; j_gene: TRBJ1-1; abundance: many; d_gene: NA; v_gene: TRBV29-1
CDR3aa: CASSQGRLDFLMNTEAFF; CDR3nt: TGTGCCAGCAGCCAAGGTCGTCTGGACTTTCTCATGAACACTGAAGCTTTCTTT; j_gene: TRBJ1-1; abundance: few; d_gene: NA; v_gene: TRBV14
CDR3aa: CAWSWGLAGDSTGELFF; CDR3nt: TGTGCCTGGAGTTGGGGGCTAGCGGGAGACTCTACCGGGGAGCTGTTTTTT; j_gene: TRBJ2-2; abundance: many; d_gene: TRBD2; v_gene: TRBV30
CDR3aa: CASRARAGASVAGELFF; CDR3nt: TGTGCCAGCAGGGCCAGAGCGGGAGCAAGCGTGGCCGGGGAGCTGTTTTTT; j_gene: TRBJ2-2; abundance: many; d_gene: TRBD2; v_gene: TRBV2
CDR3aa: CASSLGRQTTEAFF; CDR3nt: TGTGCCAGCAGTTTAGGCCGGCAAACCACTGAAGCTTTCTTT; j_gene: TRBJ1-1; abundance: many; d_gene: NA; v_gene: TRBV12-3/TRBV12-4
CDR3aa: CSVWREGRTEAFF; CDR3nt: TGCAGCGTTTGGAGGGAAGGAAGGACTGAAGCTTTCTTT; j_gene: TRBJ1-1; abundance: few; d_gene: NA; v_gene: TRBV29-1
CDR3aa: CASRGMEPQHF; CDR3nt: TGTGCCAGCAGGGGGATGGAGCCCCAGCATTTT; j_gene: TRBJ1-5; abundance: NA; d_gene: NA; v_gene: TRBV28